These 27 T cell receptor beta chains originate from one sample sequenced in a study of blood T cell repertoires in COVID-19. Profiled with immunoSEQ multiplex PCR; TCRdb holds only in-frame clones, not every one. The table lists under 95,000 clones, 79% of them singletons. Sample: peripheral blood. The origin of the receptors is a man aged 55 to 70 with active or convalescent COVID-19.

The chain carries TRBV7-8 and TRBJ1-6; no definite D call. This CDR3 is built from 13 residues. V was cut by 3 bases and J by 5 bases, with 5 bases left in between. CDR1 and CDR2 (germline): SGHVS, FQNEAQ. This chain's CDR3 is CASSFTDNSPLHF. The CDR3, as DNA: TGTGCCAGCAGCTTTACGGATAATTCACCCCTCCACTTT.

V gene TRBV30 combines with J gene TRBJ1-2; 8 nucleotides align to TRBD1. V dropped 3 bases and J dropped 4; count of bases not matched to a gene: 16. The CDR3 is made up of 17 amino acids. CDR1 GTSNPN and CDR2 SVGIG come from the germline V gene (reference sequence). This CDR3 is CAWRAATGEGLGYGYTF. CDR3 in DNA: TGTGCCTGGAGAGCCGCGACAGGGGAGGGTTTAGGCTATGGCTACACCTTC. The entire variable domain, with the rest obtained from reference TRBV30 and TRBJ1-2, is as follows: SQTIHQWPATLVQPVGSPLSLECTVEGTSNPNLYWYRQAAGRGLQLLFYSVGIGQISSEVPQNLSASRPQDRQFILSSKKLLLSDSGFYLCAWRAATGEGLGYGYTFGSGTRLTVV.

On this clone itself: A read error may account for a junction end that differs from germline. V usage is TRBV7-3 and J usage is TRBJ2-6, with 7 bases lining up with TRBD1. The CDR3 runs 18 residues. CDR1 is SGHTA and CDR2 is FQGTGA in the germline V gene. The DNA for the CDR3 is TGTGCCAGCAGTTTAAGGGGGACAGCCAGCTCTGGGGCCAACGTCCTGACTTTC. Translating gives CASSLRGTASSGANVLTF.

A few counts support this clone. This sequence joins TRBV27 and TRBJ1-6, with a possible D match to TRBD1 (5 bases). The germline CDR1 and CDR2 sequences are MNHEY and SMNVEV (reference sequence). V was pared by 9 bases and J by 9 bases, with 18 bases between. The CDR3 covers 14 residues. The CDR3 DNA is TGTGCCAGAGGGGACGGGAGCGATCGTTCACCCCTCCACTTT. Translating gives CARGDGSDRSPLHF.

The CDR3 sequence is CAWTPQGGGNTIYF. In DNA form, the CDR3 reads TGTGCCTGGACGCCACAGGGGGGGGGAAACACCATATATTTT. This chain joins TRBV30 and TRBJ1-3; 8 bases line up with TRBD1. The V gene's germline CDR1 is GTSNPN and CDR2 SVGIG (reference sequence). J was trimmed by 4 bases and V by 4 bases; bases with no gene match: 6. The CDR3 consists of 14 residues.

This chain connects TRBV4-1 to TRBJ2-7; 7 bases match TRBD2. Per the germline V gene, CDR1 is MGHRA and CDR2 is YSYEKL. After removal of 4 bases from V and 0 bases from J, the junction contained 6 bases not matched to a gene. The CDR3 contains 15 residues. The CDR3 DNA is TGCGCCAGCAGCCCCACGGGGGGTGTCTCCTACGAGCAGTACTTC. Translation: CASSPTGGVSYEQYF.

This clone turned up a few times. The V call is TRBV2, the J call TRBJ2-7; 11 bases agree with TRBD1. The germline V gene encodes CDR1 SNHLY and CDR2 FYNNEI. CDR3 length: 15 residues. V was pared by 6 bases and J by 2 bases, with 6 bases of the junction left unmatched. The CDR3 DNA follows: TGTGCCAGCAGCCCGGGGACAGGGGGGACCTACGAGCAGTACTTC. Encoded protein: CASSPGTGGTYEQYF.

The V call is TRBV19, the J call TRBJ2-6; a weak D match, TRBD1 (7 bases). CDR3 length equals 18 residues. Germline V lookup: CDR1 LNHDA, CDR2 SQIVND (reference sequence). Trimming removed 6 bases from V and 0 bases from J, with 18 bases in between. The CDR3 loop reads CASRTPTGRSSGANVLTF. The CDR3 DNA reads TGTGCCAGTAGAACCCCGACAGGGAGGAGCTCTGGGGCCAACGTCCTGACTTTC. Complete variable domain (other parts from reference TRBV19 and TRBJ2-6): DGGITQSPKYLFRKEGQNVTLSCEQNLNHDAMYWYRQDPGQGLRLIYYSQIVNDFQKGDIAEGYSVSREKKESFPLTVTSAQKNPTAFYLCASRTPTGRSSGANVLTFGAGSRLTVL.

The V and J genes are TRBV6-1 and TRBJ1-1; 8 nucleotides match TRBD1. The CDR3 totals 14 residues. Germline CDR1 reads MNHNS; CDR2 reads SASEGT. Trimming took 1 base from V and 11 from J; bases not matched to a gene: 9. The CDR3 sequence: CASSEGTGPSRAFF. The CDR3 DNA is TGTGCCAGCAGTGAAGGGACAGGGCCTTCTCGGGCTTTCTTT.

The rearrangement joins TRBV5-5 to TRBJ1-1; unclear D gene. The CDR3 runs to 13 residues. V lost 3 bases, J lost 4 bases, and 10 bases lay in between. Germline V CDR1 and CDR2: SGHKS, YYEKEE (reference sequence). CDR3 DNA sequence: TGTGCCAGCAGCTCAGGACTAGTCACTGAAGCTTTCTTT. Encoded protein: CASSSGLVTEAFF.

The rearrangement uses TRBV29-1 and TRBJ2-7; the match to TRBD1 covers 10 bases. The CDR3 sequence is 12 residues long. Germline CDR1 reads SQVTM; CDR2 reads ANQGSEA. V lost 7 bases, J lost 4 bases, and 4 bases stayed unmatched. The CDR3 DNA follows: TGCAGCGCAAGACAGGGGGCTTACGAGCAGTACTTC. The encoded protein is CSARQGAYEQYF.

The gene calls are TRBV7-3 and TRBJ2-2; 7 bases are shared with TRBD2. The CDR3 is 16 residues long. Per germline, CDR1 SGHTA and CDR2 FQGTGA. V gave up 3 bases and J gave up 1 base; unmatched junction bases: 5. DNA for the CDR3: TGTGCCAGCAGCTTTCGCGGGGGAGAGAACACCGGGGAGCTGTTTTTT. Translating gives CASSFRGGENTGELFF.

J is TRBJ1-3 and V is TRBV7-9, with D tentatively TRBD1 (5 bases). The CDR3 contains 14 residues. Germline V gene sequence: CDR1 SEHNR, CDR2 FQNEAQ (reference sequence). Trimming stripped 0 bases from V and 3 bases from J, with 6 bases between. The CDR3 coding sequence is TGTGCCAGCAGCTTAGCACAGGTTGGAAACACCATATATTTT. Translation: CASSLAQVGNTIYF.

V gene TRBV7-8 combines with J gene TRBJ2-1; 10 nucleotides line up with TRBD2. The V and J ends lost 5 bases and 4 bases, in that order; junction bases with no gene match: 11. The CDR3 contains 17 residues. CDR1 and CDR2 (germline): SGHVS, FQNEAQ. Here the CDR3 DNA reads TGTGCCAGCAGCCCCCAGGCGGCTAGCGGGGGTTACAATGAGCAGTTCTTC. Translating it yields CASSPQAASGGYNEQFF.

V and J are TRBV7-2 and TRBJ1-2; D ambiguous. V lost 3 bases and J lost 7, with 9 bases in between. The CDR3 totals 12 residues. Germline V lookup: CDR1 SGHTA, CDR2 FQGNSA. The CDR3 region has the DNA TGTGCCAGCAGCTTGTTGGGCCGTGGCTACACCTTC. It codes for CASSLLGRGYTF.

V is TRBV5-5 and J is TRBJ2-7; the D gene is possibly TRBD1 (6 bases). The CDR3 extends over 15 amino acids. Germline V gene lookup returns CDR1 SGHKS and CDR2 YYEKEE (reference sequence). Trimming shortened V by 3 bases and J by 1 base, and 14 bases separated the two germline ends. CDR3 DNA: TGTGCCAGCAGCTGGGGGCGGGTTCCTTCCTACGAGCAGTACTTC. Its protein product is CASSWGRVPSYEQYF.

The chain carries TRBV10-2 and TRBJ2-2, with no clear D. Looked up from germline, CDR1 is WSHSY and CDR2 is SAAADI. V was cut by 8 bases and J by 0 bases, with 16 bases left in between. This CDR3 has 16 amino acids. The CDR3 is CASQPASVSNTGELFF. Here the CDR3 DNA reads TGCGCCAGCCAGCCAGCGAGCGTATCGAACACCGGGGAGCTGTTTTTT.

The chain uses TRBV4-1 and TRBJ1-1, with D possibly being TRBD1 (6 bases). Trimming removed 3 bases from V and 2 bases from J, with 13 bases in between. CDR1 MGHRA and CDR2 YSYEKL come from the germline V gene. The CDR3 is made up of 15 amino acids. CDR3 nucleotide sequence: TGCGCCAGCAGCCATAACGACAGGCGTAACACTGAAGCTTTCTTT. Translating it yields CASSHNDRRNTEAFF.

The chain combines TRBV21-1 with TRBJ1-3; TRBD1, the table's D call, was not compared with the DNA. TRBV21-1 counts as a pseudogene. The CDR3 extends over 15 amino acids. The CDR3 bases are TGTGCCAGCAGCAAAGCGCCAGGGGTAGGAAACACCATATATTTT. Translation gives CASSKAPGVGNTIYF.

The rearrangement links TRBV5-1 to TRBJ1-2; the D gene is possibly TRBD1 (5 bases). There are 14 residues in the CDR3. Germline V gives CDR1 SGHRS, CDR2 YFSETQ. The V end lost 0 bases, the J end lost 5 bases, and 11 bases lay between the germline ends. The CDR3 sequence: CASSLDRLGYGYTF. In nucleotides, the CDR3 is TGCGCCAGCAGCTTGGACAGGTTGGGGTATGGCTACACCTTC. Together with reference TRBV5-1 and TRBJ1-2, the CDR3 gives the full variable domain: KAGVTQTPRYLIKTRGQQVTLSCSPISGHRSVSWYQQTPGQGLQFLFEYFSETQRNKGNFPGRFSGRQFSNSRSEMNVSTLELGDSALYLCASSLDRLGYGYTFGSGTRLTVV.

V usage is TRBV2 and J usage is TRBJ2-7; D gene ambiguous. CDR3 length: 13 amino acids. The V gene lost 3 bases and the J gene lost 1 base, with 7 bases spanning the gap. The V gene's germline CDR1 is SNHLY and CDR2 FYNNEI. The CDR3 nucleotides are TGTGCCAGCAGTGACGGGTGGTCCTACGAGCAGTACTTC. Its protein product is CASSDGWSYEQYF.

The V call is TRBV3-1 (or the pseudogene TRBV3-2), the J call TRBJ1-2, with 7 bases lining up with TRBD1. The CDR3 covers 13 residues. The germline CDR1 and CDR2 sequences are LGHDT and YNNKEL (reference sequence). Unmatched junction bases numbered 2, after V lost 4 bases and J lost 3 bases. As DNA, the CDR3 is TGTGCCAGCAGCCGAGGACAGGACTATGGCTACACCTTC. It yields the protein CASSRGQDYGYTF.

CDR3 protein: CASSLGEARGYTF. CDR3 DNA: TGTGCCAGCAGTTTAGGGGAGGCCCGAGGCTACACCTTC. The chain has TRBV12-3 or TRBV12-4 and TRBJ1-2; D unresolved. The CDR3 covers 13 residues. Trimming left V 1 base short and J 8 bases short, with 11 bases between.

The DNA of the CDR3 is TGTGCCAGCAGCGGAGCGCGGCGGGACAGGGGAAGGACCGGGGAGCTGTTTTTT. Translating gives CASSGARRDRGRTGELFF. J is TRBJ2-2 and V is TRBV5-4, with TRBD1 matching over 10 bases. Germline V gene data show CDR1 as SGHNT and CDR2 as YYREEE (reference sequence). The CDR3 consists of 18 residues. Trimming at V came to 4 bases and at J to 5 bases, leaving 14 bases not matched to a gene.

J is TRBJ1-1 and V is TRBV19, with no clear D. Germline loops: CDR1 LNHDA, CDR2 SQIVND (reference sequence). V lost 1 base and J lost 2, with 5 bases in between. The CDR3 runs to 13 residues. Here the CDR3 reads CASSIVTNTEAFF. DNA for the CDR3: TGTGCCAGTAGTATAGTCACAAACACTGAAGCTTTCTTT. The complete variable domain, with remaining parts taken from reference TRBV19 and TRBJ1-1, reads DGGITQSPKYLFRKEGQNVTLSCEQNLNHDAMYWYRQDPGQGLRLIYYSQIVNDFQKGDIAEGYSVSREKKESFPLTVTSAQKNPTAFYLCASSIVTNTEAFFGQGTRLTVV.

This chain's CDR3 is CASSPGQGAEAFF. The CDR3, as DNA: TGTGCCAGCAGCCCCGGACAGGGGGCTGAAGCTTTCTTT. This chain links TRBV7-3 with TRBJ1-1, with 10 bases identical to TRBD1. The CDR3 runs to 13 residues. V shed 5 bases and J 6 bases; nucleotides not matched to a gene: 3. Germline values: CDR1 SGHTA, CDR2 FQGTGA.

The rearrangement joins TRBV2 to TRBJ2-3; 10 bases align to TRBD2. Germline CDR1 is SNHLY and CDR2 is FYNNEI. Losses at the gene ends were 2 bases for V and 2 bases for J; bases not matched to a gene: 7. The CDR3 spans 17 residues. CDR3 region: CASSELGLAGDTDTQYF. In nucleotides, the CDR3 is TGTGCCAGCAGTGAACTTGGCCTAGCGGGGGACACAGATACGCAGTATTTT.